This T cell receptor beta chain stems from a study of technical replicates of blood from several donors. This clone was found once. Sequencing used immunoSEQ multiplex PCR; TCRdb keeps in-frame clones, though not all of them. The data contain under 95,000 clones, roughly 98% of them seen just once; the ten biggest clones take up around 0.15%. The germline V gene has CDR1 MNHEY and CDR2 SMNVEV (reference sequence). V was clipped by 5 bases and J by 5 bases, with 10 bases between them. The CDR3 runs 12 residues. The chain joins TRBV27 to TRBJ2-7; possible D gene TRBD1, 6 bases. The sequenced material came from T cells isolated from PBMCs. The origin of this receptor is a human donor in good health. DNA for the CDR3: TGTGCCAGCAGTGGGGGCTTCCACGAGCAGTACTTC. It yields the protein CASSGGFHEQYF.